This section outlines one T cell receptor (beta chain) sequence together with its context. Those who participated ranged in age from about 18 to 89 years and resided in roughly 26 US areas. This specimen comes from a study of blood T cell repertoires in COVID-19. In the source study's methods: Nucleated cell counts were estimated from reference gene primer amplification. Assay used: immunoSEQ multiplex PCR; TCRdb lists only in-frame clones, some missing. For V, J and clone size, that table is used; D and trimming come from the DNA. The sample holds about half a million clones, roughly nine tenths seen once. This CDR3 region has 15 residues. V lost 0 bases and J lost 3; bases outside the gene matches: 4. Looked up from germline, CDR1 is SGHTS and CDR2 is YDEGEE.

The sequence derives from a woman aged 55-70 years who had recovered from COVID-19. The sample was PBMCs or T cells enriched from blood (not recorded which). The J gene is TRBJ2-7, the V gene TRBV5-8, with 9 positions matching TRBD1. This CDR3 is CASSLGGGQGYEQYV. As DNA, the CDR3 is TGTGCCAGCAGCTTGGGGGGGGGACAGGGCTACGAGCAGTACGTC.